These 5 T cell receptor beta chains share one sample of origin, sequenced in a study of T-cell memory formation after mild COVID-19 (dated by TCRdb to 2020 to 2022). Library creation used 5' RACE. These reads were obtained on an Illumina NovaSeq 6000. The public reads were quality trimmed at Q25 with fastp and then assembled into clones with MiXCR by TCRdb, keeping productive beta chains. Each CDR3 protein gets just one entry, which takes the most common genes and DNA from the rows behind it. For this sample the table gives about 110,000 distinct CDR3 sequences, of which 15% to 20% were detected only once. The ten top clones hold 28% of the sample. Material: PBMCs or a T cell subset sorted from them (not recorded which). The source of these receptors is an adult woman who had mild COVID-19 (a few samples of this study predate the infection). The sample titles of this study are shuffled in the database, so cell type and time point are left out; the donor was told from shared clones.

The V and J genes are TRBV5-4 and TRBJ2-7, with D uncertain. The CDR3 loop spans 14 amino acids. The V gene's germline CDR1 is SGHNT and CDR2 YYREEE (reference sequence). Trimming removed 1 base from V and 5 bases from J, with 13 bases in between. The DNA of the CDR3 is TGTGCCAGCAGCTTGTCTGAAGAGGTCCACGAGCAGTACTTC. Translated, it gives CASSLSEEVHEQYF.

This clonotype was seen a handful of times. V and J are TRBV6-2 or TRBV6-3 and TRBJ1-1; D remains ambiguous. This CDR3 has 16 amino acids. With 2 bases removed from V and 3 bases from J, the gap between germline ends came to 16 bases. Germline V gene data show CDR1 as MNHEY and CDR2 as SVGEGT. CDR3 sequence: CASSYLASRAHTEAFF. The CDR3 DNA reads as TGTGCCAGCAGTTACCTTGCCAGTCGGGCTCACACTGAAGCTTTCTTT.

The V gene is TRBV29-1, the J gene TRBJ2-7; TRBD1 agrees at 8 bases. Per germline, CDR1 SQVTM and CDR2 ANQGSEA. The CDR3 sequence is 13 residues long. The V gene end was trimmed by 4 bases and the J gene end by 3 bases; junction bases not matched to a gene: 5. The CDR3 region is CSVVDRGSYEQYF. The CDR3 region has the DNA TGCAGCGTTGTAGACAGGGGAAGCTACGAGCAGTACTTC.

In this sample, this clonotype turned up many times. This sequence joins TRBV4-3 and TRBJ2-7; D may be TRBD1 or TRBD2 (5 bases each). Deletions cut 1 base from V and 0 bases from J, with 13 bases between. From germline, CDR1 is LGHNA and CDR2 YSLEER. The CDR3 totals 16 residues. The CDR3 nucleotides read TGCGCCAGCAGCCAAGGTGACGGGACGAGCTCCTACGAGCAGTACTTC. Translation gives CASSQGDGTSSYEQYF.

The chain recombines TRBV7-9 with TRBJ2-5; the D is unclear. In germline, CDR1 is SEHNR, CDR2 FQNEAQ (reference sequence). The CDR3 has 11 residues. V lost 5 bases and J lost 4, with 5 bases in between. Here the CDR3 reads CASSGIETQYF. As DNA, the CDR3 is TGTGCCAGCAGCGGCATAGAGACCCAGTACTTC. Filled out from reference TRBV7-9 and TRBJ2-5, the complete variable domain reads DTGVSQNPRHKITKRGQNVTFRCDPISEHNRLYWYRQTLGQGPEFLTYFQNEAQLEKSRLLSDRFSAERPKGSFSTLEIQRTEQGDSAMYLCASSGIETQYFGPGTRLLVL.